The entry that follows covers one T cell receptor (beta chain) sequence. V lost 8 bases to trimming and J lost 5 bases; unmatched junction nucleotides: 8. The CDR3 totals 16 residues. Germline V gene lookup returns CDR1 MNHEY and CDR2 SMNVEV (reference sequence). Each subset's genomic DNA was split evenly across several immunoSEQ plates. Source study methods: Owing to the provision of junction-only sequences devoid of quality scores by immunoSEQ, filtering differed. Data came from immunoSEQ multiplex PCR; TCRdb stores just in-frame clones and leaves some out. Clone size and V and J calls were adopted from that table, with D and trimming inferred from the DNA. Of around 2,000,000 clones listed, roughly 95% are singletons. The sample belongs to a study of shared clonotypes between healthy human individuals. Looking at the study overall: CD8 memory received one plate per donor, CD8 naive two, CD4 memory three and CD4 naive three.

Material: naive CD4+ T cells sorted from blood. As to subset: CD45RA+ positively selected. This TCR derives from a man aged 18-30 years in good health. The chain links TRBV27 to TRBJ2-1, with 14 bases that match TRBD2. CDR3 in amino acids: CASATRTSGRNNEQFF. Here the CDR3 DNA reads TGTGCCAGCGCTACCAGGACTAGCGGGAGGAACAATGAGCAGTTCTTC.